Following are 2 T cell receptor beta chains from one sample sequenced in a study of Graves' ophthalmopathy and Graves' hyperthyroidism. The TCR beta CDR3 regions underwent amplification from RNA transcripts. First-round RT-PCR with HTBI primers preceded a second-round multiplex PCR. In TCRdb, the multiplex PCR reads were re-called with MiXCR into one record per CDR3 protein. The sample lists about 700,000 distinct CDR3 sequences, 40% occurring once. The sample was peripheral blood. The source is an adult man with Graves' ophthalmopathy.

This clonotype was observed a few times. This rearrangement joins TRBV10-3 to TRBJ1-1; unclear D gene. Trimming removed 10 bases from V and 1 base from J, with 19 bases in between. CDR3 length: 15 residues. Germline-derived CDR1 and CDR2 are ENHRY and SYGVKD. The CDR3 DNA reads as TGTGCCAGCAAACTCAACCCAGTACCGAACACTGAAGCTTTCTTT. Its protein product is CASKLNPVPNTEAFF.

This clonotype appeared many times. This sequence joins TRBV7-9 and TRBJ1-1, with D unclear. CDR1 SEHNR and CDR2 FQNEAQ come from the germline V gene (reference sequence). This CDR3 is 12 amino acids long. With 0 bases removed from V and 7 bases from J, the gap between germline ends came to 6 bases. The CDR3 nucleotides are TGTGCCAGCAGCTTAGCATCGTATGAAGCTTTCTTT. Translated: CASSLASYEAFF. Full variable domain (rest looked up from reference TRBV7-9 and TRBJ1-1): DTGVSQNPRHKITKRGQNVTFRCDPISEHNRLYWYRQTLGQGPEFLTYFQNEAQLEKSRLLSDRFSAERPKGSFSTLEIQRTEQGDSAMYLCASSLASYEAFFGQGTRLTVV.